This T cell receptor beta chain is drawn from a study of OX40 agonist ivuxolimab in advanced cancers. About the study: Every 2 weeks, patients received ivuxolimab intravenously, dosed at 0.01 to 10 mg/kg. Study-level findings and limits: Dosing at 0.1 to 3.0 mg/kg was accompanied by clonal expansion of CD4+ and CD8+ blood T cells by week 6.

V lost 5 bases, J lost 2 bases, and 27 bases lay in between. The CDR3 is 19 amino acids. From germline, CDR1 is SQVTM and CDR2 ANQGSEA. In the case of this clone: Antigen specificity is unknown.

Prior autoimmune disease or systemic immunosuppression barred patients. The repertoire was sequenced with immunoSEQ multiplex PCR; TCRdb's copy has only in-frame clones and lacks some. The sample holds 50,000 or so clones, 90% to 95% seen once. The sequence was obtained from an adult with an advanced solid tumor such as melanoma, head and neck, liver or kidney cancer. The input for sequencing was CD4+ or CD8+ T cells sorted from blood, taken in a trial of the OX40 agonist ivuxolimab. The V call is TRBV29-1, the J call TRBJ1-4, with D possibly matching TRBD1 (6 bases). CDR3 DNA: TGCAGCGTTTTAGGGGGGGCAGGGGCTCTCGAAGGGACTAATGAAAAACTGTTTTTT. Translating it yields CSVLGGAGALEGTNEKLFF.